This is a list of T cell receptor beta chains from one sample in a study of a mutant IDH1 vaccine in newly diagnosed glioma. Sequencing was performed with immunoSEQ multiplex PCR; in TCRdb, only in-frame clones are kept and a portion is missing. The repertoire includes tens of thousands of clones, about four fifths of them detected once, and roughly 3.2% sits in the top ten. These receptors lack a known antigen. Sequences were derived from PBMCs, sampled from a glioma patient whose treatment included an IDH1 peptide vaccine. These receptors were collected from a man aged 40-49 years with glioma. Some clones in this sample may be carry-over from other donors' samples. CDR3s include the opening cysteine and the closing phenylalanine or tryptophan. A D gene is named only where the DNA matches it firmly. The size field is filled for only some rows; it gives once, few, many or a size class.

>NA|TRBV4-1|TRBJ2-3|NA
TGCGCCAGCAGCCGCCCCGTCTCCACTAGCAGCCGCACAGATACGCAGTATTTT
CASSRPVSTSSRTDTQYF
>few|TRBV7-3|TRBJ1-1|NA
TGTGCCAGCAGCTTAAGGGGAGGGAGTTCTGAAGCTTTCTTT
CASSLRGGSSEAFF
>NA|TRBV27|TRBJ2-7|TRBD2
TGTGCCAGCAGTGCCCGCGGGGGCTACGAGCAGTACTTC
CASSARGGYEQYF
>NA|TRBV11-2|TRBJ1-1|NA
TGTGCCAGCAGCCGCGAGGTTGGGGGGTCCGTTGAAGCTTTCTTT
CASSREVGGSVEAFF
>once|TRBV5-6|TRBJ2-7|NA
TGTGCCAGCAGCTCGGGACTCCACGAGGGGTACTTC
CASSSGLHEGYF
>NA|TRBV28|TRBJ2-7|NA
TGTGCCAGCAAAGTGGGGGCTTTACTTTACGAGCAGTACTTC
CASKVGALLYEQYF
>NA|TRBV7-9|TRBJ2-3|NA
TGTGCCAGCAGCCCAAGGAGAGCGTACACAGATACGCAGTATTTT
CASSPRRAYTDTQYF
>NA|TRBV5-1|TRBJ1-1|NA
TGCGCCAGCAGCCCTCTTGTAGGGGAGGGGAACACTGAAGCTTTCTTT
CASSPLVGEGNTEAFF
>NA|TRBV6-5|TRBJ1-2|NA
TGTGCCAGCAGTAGAGGGGACGGGTACTATGGCTACACCTTC
CASSRGDGYYGYTF
>NA|TRBV19|TRBJ1-2|TRBD1
TGTGCCAGTAGTAGAAACCGGGACAGGGTTGGCTACACCTTC
CASSRNRDRVGYTF
>few|TRBV5-1|TRBJ1-2|TRBD1
TGCGCCAGCAGCCCGCGGACAGGGTATGGCTACACCTTC
CASSPRTGYGYTF
>NA|TRBV2|TRBJ1-6|TRBD1
TGTGCCAGCAGGATAAGCCGGGACAGTAATTCACCCCTCCACTTT
CASRISRDSNSPLHF
>once|TRBV19|TRBJ1-1|NA
TGTGCCAGTAGTATGAACACAGCGAACACTGAAGCTTTCTTT
CASSMNTANTEAFF
>NA|TRBV4-1|TRBJ1-2|NA
TGCGCCAGCAGCCAAGATGAAACAGGGAACTATGGCTACACCTTC
CASSQDETGNYGYTF
>NA|TRBV6-5|TRBJ1-6|TRBD1
TGTGCCAGCAGTGCAGGGGGGGGCTCACCCCTCCACTTT
CASSAGGGSPLHF
>once|TRBV7-2|TRBJ2-3|TRBD1
TGTGCCAGCAGCCTCGGGTTTTTGGGACAGCCCACAGATACGCAGTATTTT
CASSLGFLGQPTDTQYF
>NA|TRBV6-6|TRBJ2-5|NA
TGTGCCAGCAGTTACCAGGGGGGCAGAGAGACCCAGTACTTC
CASSYQGGRETQYF
>NA|TRBV7-8|TRBJ2-1|NA
TGTGCCAGCAACCTACAGGCCCACAATGAGCAGTTCTTC
CASNLQAHNEQFF
>NA|TRBV7-2|TRBJ1-1|NA
TGTGCCAGCAGCTTAGAACCCGACAGCGAAGCTTTCTTT
CASSLEPDSEAFF
>NA|TRBV6-5|TRBJ2-1|NA
TGTGCCAGCAGTAGTCGAGGGTATGAGCAGTTCTTC
CASSSRGYEQFF
>NA|TRBV29-1|TRBJ2-7|NA
TGCAGCGCTTGCGTATCGAGCGAGCAGTACTTC
CSACVSSEQYF
>NA|TRBV5-4|TRBJ2-5|NA
TGTGCCAGCAGCTGGGTACTCCAAGAGACCCAGTACTTC
CASSWVLQETQYF
>NA|TRBV29-1|TRBJ2-2|NA
TGCAGCGTTCGAGTGTTGGAAAACACCGGGGAGCTGTTTTTT
CSVRVLENTGELFF
>few|TRBV19|TRBJ1-4|NA
TGTGCCAGTAGTATCGCCGGACGACGAAATAATGAAAAACTGTTTTTT
CASSIAGRRNNEKLFF
>NA|TRBV19|TRBJ1-5|NA
TGTGCCAGTAGTATAGGGGACGGATTTAATCAGCCCCAGCATTTT
CASSIGDGFNQPQHF
>few|TRBV7-7|TRBJ1-1|NA
TGTGCTAGCAGCTTAGATCGAGGGGCTGAAGCTTTCTTT
CASSLDRGAEAFF
>NA|TRBV5-1|TRBJ2-5|TRBD2
TGCGCCAGCAGCGTTGAAGCTAGCGGGGTCATAAAGACCCAGTACTTC
CASSVEASGVIKTQYF
>NA|TRBV18|TRBJ2-2|NA
TGTGCCAGCTCACCATCCCCAGGGCCGGGGGAGCTGTTTTTT
CASSPSPGPGELFF
>NA|TRBV7-2|TRBJ1-3|NA
TGTGCCAGCAGCTTAGATGGCCCGTTCGACACCATATATTTT
CASSLDGPFDTIYF
>NA|TRBV11-3|TRBJ2-1|NA
TGTGCCAGCAGCTTAGATGAGGGCAGGGGCGGGTCCTACAATGAGCAGTTCTTC
CASSLDEGRGGSYNEQFF
>NA|TRBV5-6|TRBJ2-7|TRBD1
TGTGCCAGCAGCTTCACAGGGGCTACCACCTACGAGCAGTACTTC
CASSFTGATTYEQYF
>NA|TRBV6-5|TRBJ2-7|TRBD1
TGTGCCAGCAGTTACGCCAGGGGGCGCCACGAGCAGTACTTC
CASSYARGRHEQYF
>NA|TRBV5-5|TRBJ2-7|TRBD1
TGTGCCAGCAGCTCGGGACAGGAGGAGCAGTACTTC
CASSSGQEEQYF
>few|TRBV15|TRBJ1-5|NA
TGTGCCACCAGCAGGGAAGGGGGGAGGCAGCCCCAGCATTTT
CATSREGGRQPQHF
>once|TRBV27|TRBJ1-6|TRBD1
TGTGCCAGCAGCCCCCGGACAGGGAGGTCACCCCTCCACTTT
CASSPRTGRSPLHF
>NA|TRBV4-1|TRBJ1-1|NA
TGCGCCAGCAGCCGAGGTCTTGGTAGGGCTGAAGCTTTCTTT
CASSRGLGRAEAFF
>NA|TRBV30|TRBJ2-3|NA
TGTGCCTGGAGTGGCAGCACAGATACGCAGTATTTT
CAWSGSTDTQYF
>NA|TRBV7-9|TRBJ1-1|NA
TGTGCCAGCAGCTCGTGGGACGTAGTAGAAGCTTTCTTT
CASSSWDVVEAFF
>NA|TRBV19|TRBJ1-4|TRBD1
TGTGCCAGTAAGGGGACAGGGAAGGAGAAACTGTTTTTT
CASKGTGKEKLFF
>NA|TRBV4-3|TRBJ2-7|NA
TGCGCCAGCAGCCACTATGCAGGGGATTACCTCTACGAGCAGTACTTC
CASSHYAGDYLYEQYF
>NA|TRBV5-4|TRBJ1-2|NA
TGTGCCAGCAGGCTGGCCGGGACCCCAATTTCTTATGGCTACACCTTC
CASRLAGTPISYGYTF
>NA|TRBV30|TRBJ1-1|NA
TGTGCCTGGAGCGAAACTTGGACGGAGGGGAGGGTAGCTTTCTTT
CAWSETWTEGRVAFF
>NA|TRBV7-2|TRBJ2-2|NA
TGTGCCAGCAGACAGGACAGAACCACCGGGGAGCTGTTTTTT
CASRQDRTTGELFF